Only one count was recorded for the clone carrying this T cell receptor (beta chain). No antigen is known for it. This entry comes from a study of glioma-infiltrating T cells after dendritic cell vaccination. In the study overall: Dendritic cells derived from monocytes and pulsed with autologous tumor lysate formed the vaccine.

Noted time point: after dendritic cell vaccination, including at tumor progression/relapse. TCRB CDR3 was amplified from 2 ug genomic DNA or less. Profiled with immunoSEQ multiplex PCR; TCRdb holds only in-frame clones, not every one. The table has approximately 60,000 clones, roughly 86% seen once. Study-level results: No direct clonality-survival link was found; a diverse polyclonal response may matter.

This sequence was found in a human donor with glioblastoma. Sequenced here: blood, sampled after dendritic cell vaccination.

The CDR3 spells CASSAQGATTTDTQYF. As DNA, the CDR3 is TGTGCCAGCAGCGCACAGGGGGCGACTACCACAGATACGCAGTATTTT. The chain uses TRBV7-2 and TRBJ2-3, with 9 bases matching TRBD1. This CDR3 region has 16 residues. Germline trimming cut 5 bases from V and 2 bases from J; bases unmatched to any gene: 8. Germline CDR1 and CDR2: SGHTA and FQGNSA.